This T cell receptor beta chain was retrieved from a study of Ad26.COV2.S vaccination and SARS-CoV-2 variants (dated by TCRdb to the early 2020s). Turning to the overall study: Donors in the vaccine arm were drawn from COV1001, a multicentre, randomized, double-blind, placebo-controlled phase I-IIa trial testing Ad26.COV2.S in healthy adults. Dosing of Ad26.COV2.S was intramuscular, at either 5x10^10 or 1x10^11 viral particles, delivered as one shot or as two shots spaced 56 days apart. TCRbeta repertoire sequencing was used to assess the specificity and breadth of SARS-CoV-2-reactive T cell receptors after Ad26.COV2.S vaccination. A total of about 30 samples were included in the TCR-sequenced set, comprising roughly 19 Ad26.COV2.S vaccine recipients, 5 placebo recipients and 8 SARS-CoV-2 convalescent individuals. Trial participants were randomized into five groups of five, in which low-dose or high-dose Ad26.COV2.S was given once or twice, or placebo was given on both occasions. Throughout the experiments and outcome assessment, investigators stayed blinded to trial group allocation.

TCRbeta CDR3 regions were sequenced with the immunoSEQ Assay. After extraction, genomic DNA underwent amplification by bias-controlled multiplex PCR, followed by high-throughput sequencing. In the source study's methods: To quantify the absolute abundance of each unique TCRbeta CDR3 region, sequences were collapsed and filtered. T cell fraction was estimated by normalizing TCRbeta template counts to usable DNA, with usable DNA measured through amplification of reference genes found in all nucleated cells. Repertoire TCRs were annotated as SARS-CoV-2-specific by exact matching of V gene, CDR3 amino acid sequence and J gene to a known reactive TCR set. MIRA supplied the reference SARS-CoV-2 TCR set, which was filtered for enrichment in COVID-19-positive ImmuneCODE repertoires so that public or cross-reactive TCRs were removed. Based on the MIRA antigens, annotated TCRs were further analysed at the level of specific ORF or position within ORF. Breadth was defined as the number of annotated unique rearrangements divided by the total number of unique productive rearrangements, and depth was defined as the summed frequency of the annotated unique rearrangements. Two-sided Wilcoxon rank-sum tests were used to compare TCR breadth between groups. The immuneACCESS repertoire file appears here via TCRdb, limited to in-frame rearrangements. These files lack a portion of the clones; in checked studies, under half of the deficit traces to unresolved V genes, and the cause of the others is not known. Clone size and V and J calls were adopted from that table, with D and trimming inferred from the DNA. The sample includes about 350,000 clones, with 70% to 90% observed a single time. Together, the top ten hold less than 4% of the sample.

What the study reported, not specific to this receptor: After vaccination, spike-specific CD8+ and CD4+ T cell responses were reported to show substantial breadth. Ad26.COV2.S recipients had higher spike-specific TCR breadth than placebo recipients (P = 0.0014). The authors noted that the TCR breadth and depth analyses may have underestimated total T cell responses. The study was not powered to compare responses between vaccine doses or regimens. Vaccine and placebo recipients had similar non-spike TCR breadth, a finding consistent with the vaccine containing only spike.

The CDR3 measures 15 amino acids from cysteine to phenylalanine. Only the CDR3 portion is preserved as DNA: 45 bases, with reading frame beginning at the first base. The junction shows trimming of 4 bases on V and 6 bases on J, plus 13 bases between the germline ends. Taken from the germline V gene, the CDR1 and CDR2 loops are MNHEY and SVGAGI. This specimen's treatment or condition label, per the study, means: approximately 18 received Ad26.COV2.S at low or high dose, single or two shots; 5 received placebo; per-sample allocation not given. Repertoires of vaccine and placebo recipients were sequenced from samples collected on day 63 after the first injection. Cohort 1b enrolled around 24 adults aged 18-55 years at a single site in Boston, USA, between 29 July and 7 August 2020. Ad26.COV2.S was a replication-incompetent adenovirus type 26 vector that expressed a prefusion-stabilized SARS-CoV-2 spike protein derived from the original Wuhan strain.

Details on this clone: No cognate antigen has been identified for it. The record has no base qualities; no much larger clone is one base away.

The specimen was peripheral blood, collected in a trial of Ad26.COV2.S vaccine versus placebo. The sequence came from a person aged 18-65 years who received the Ad26.COV2.S COVID-19 vaccine or a placebo. The sequence links TRBV6-5 to TRBJ1-6, with the identity of the D gene unclear. The CDR3 loop reads CASSWTPHSNSPLHF. The DNA reads as follows: TGTGCCAGCAGTTGGACCCCTCATTCTAATTCACCCCTCCACTTT.